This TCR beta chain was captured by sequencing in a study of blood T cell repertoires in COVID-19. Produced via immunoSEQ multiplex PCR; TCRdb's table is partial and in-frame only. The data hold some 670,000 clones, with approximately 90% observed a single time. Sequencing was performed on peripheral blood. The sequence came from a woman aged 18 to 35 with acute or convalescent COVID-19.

This CDR3 reads CSARDTREQFF. CDR3 bases: TGCAGTGCTAGGGACACCCGTGAGCAGTTCTTC. The chain recombines TRBV20-1 with TRBJ2-1; D may be TRBD1 (5 bases). Trimming shortened V by 3 bases and J by 9 bases, and 9 bases separated the two germline ends. The CDR3 is 11 amino acids. The germline V gene encodes CDR1 DFQATT and CDR2 SNEGSKA (reference sequence).